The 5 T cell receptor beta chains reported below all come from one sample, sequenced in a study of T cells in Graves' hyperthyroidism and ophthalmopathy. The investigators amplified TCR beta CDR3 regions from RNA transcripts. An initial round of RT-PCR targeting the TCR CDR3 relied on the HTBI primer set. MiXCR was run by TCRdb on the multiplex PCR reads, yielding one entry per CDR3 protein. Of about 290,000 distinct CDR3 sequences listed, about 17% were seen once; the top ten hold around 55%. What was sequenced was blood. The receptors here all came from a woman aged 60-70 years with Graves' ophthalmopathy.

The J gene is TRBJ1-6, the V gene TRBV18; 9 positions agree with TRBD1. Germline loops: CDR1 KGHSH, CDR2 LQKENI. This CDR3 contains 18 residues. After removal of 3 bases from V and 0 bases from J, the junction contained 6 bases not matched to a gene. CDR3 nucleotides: TGTGCCAGCTCACCGGTGGGGACAGGGAGCTCCTATAATTCACCCCTCCACTTT. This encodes CASSPVGTGSSYNSPLHF. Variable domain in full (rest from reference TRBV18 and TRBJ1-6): NAGVMQNPRHLVRRRGQEARLRCSPMKGHSHVYWYRQLPEEGLKFMVYLQKENIIDESGMPKERFSAEFPKEGPSILRIQQVVRGDSAAYFCASSPVGTGSSYNSPLHFGNGTRLTVT.

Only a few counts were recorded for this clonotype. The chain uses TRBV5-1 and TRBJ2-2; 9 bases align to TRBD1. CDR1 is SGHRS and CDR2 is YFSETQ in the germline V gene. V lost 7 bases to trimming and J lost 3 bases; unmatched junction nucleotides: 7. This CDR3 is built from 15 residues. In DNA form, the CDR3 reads TGCGCCAGCGGCATACAGGGGGCTCACACCGGGGAGCTGTTTTTT. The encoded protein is CASGIQGAHTGELFF.

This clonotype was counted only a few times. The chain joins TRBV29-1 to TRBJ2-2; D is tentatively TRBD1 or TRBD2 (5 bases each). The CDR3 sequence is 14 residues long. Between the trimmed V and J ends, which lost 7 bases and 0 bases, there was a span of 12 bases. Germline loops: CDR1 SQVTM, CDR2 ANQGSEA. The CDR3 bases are TGCAGCGGTCGGGGCCCTACGAACACCGGGGAGCTGTTTTTT. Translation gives CSGRGPTNTGELFF.

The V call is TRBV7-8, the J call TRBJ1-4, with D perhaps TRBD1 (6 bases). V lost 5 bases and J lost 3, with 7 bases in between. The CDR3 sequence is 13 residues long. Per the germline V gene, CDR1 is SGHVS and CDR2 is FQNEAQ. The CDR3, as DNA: TGTGCCAGCAGCGAGGGGGCTAATGAAAAACTGTTTTTT. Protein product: CASSEGANEKLFF.

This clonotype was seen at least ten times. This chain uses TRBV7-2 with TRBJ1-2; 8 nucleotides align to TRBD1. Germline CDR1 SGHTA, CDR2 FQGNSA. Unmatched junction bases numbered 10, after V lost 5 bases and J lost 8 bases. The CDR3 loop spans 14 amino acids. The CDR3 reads CASSPWTGSTGYTF. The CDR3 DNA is TGTGCCAGCAGCCCTTGGACAGGGAGCACCGGCTACACCTTC.